This is a list of T cell receptor beta chains from one sample in a study of blood T cell repertoires in COVID-19. Repertoires were generated with immunoSEQ multiplex PCR, while TCRdb's copy carries only in-frame clones and drops some. The top ten hold 2% to 3% of the sample, which has under 250,000 clones, 85% to 90% seen once. The sequenced material came from peripheral blood. Receptor source: a young man with COVID-19, enrolled during active disease. Both conserved end residues are trimmed from each CDR3. Each record gives: V gene, CDR3 length, J gene, D gene, CDR3 protein. The D gene is left open where the match is weak.

V gene: TRBV20-1
CDR3 length: 13
J gene: TRBJ2-7
D gene: TRBD1
CDR3 protein: SASGTGIPNYEQY

V gene: TRBV2
CDR3 length: 14
J gene: TRBJ2-7
D gene: TRBD2
CDR3 protein: ASSEVLTSGGYEQY

V gene: TRBV5-1
CDR3 length: 13
J gene: TRBJ2-1
D gene: TRBD2
CDR3 protein: ASSLQLAGENEQF

V gene: TRBV3-1/TRBV3-2
CDR3 length: 11
J gene: TRBJ1-2
D gene: -
CDR3 protein: ASSISGDYGYT

V gene: TRBV5-6
CDR3 length: 13
J gene: TRBJ1-3
D gene: -
CDR3 protein: ASSLTGHTGNTIY

V gene: TRBV28
CDR3 length: 12
J gene: TRBJ1-6
D gene: -
CDR3 protein: ASSPRTGNSPLH

V gene: TRBV7-9
CDR3 length: 14
J gene: TRBJ1-1
D gene: -
CDR3 protein: ASSLEFEQKNTEAF

V gene: TRBV7-3
CDR3 length: 12
J gene: TRBJ2-1
D gene: -
CDR3 protein: ASSPSRDIHEQF

V gene: TRBV15
CDR3 length: 13
J gene: TRBJ1-5
D gene: -
CDR3 protein: ATSRDAGGNKPQH

V gene: TRBV15
CDR3 length: 14
J gene: TRBJ1-6
D gene: -
CDR3 protein: ATQVAPGLSNSPLH

V gene: TRBV19
CDR3 length: 12
J gene: TRBJ1-2
D gene: -
CDR3 protein: ASSIEPTNYGYT

V gene: TRBV3-1/TRBV3-2
CDR3 length: 12
J gene: TRBJ1-2
D gene: -
CDR3 protein: ASSQDTGYYGYT

V gene: TRBV5-1
CDR3 length: 13
J gene: TRBJ1-2
D gene: TRBD1
CDR3 protein: ASSPGTETNYGYT

V gene: TRBV2
CDR3 length: 13
J gene: TRBJ1-4
D gene: -
CDR3 protein: ASKNGIATNEKLF

V gene: TRBV7-2
CDR3 length: 16
J gene: TRBJ1-5
D gene: TRBD1
CDR3 protein: ASSFAGTGLISNQPQH

V gene: TRBV2
CDR3 length: 12
J gene: TRBJ1-2
D gene: -
CDR3 protein: ASSEASRVLGYT

V gene: TRBV29-1
CDR3 length: 10
J gene: TRBJ2-7
D gene: -
CDR3 protein: SVAGANYEQY